These 25 T cell receptor beta chains were sequenced from one sample in a study of blood T cell repertoires in COVID-19. Some clones are missing from TCRdb's copy, which holds only in-frame ones; the method was immunoSEQ multiplex PCR. The sample has over 150,000 clones; 65% to 85% are singletons. Sequencing was carried out using peripheral blood. The receptors here all came from a man aged 65 to 85 with active or convalescent COVID-19.

J is TRBJ1-4 and V is TRBV7-9; maybe TRBD1 (5 bases). This CDR3 region has 14 residues. V lost 0 bases, J lost 6 bases, and 8 bases lay in between. The germline gives CDR1 SEHNR, CDR2 FQNEAQ (reference sequence). CDR3 DNA: TGTGCCAGCAGCTTAGCGACAGTATATGAAAAACTGTTTTTT. As protein: CASSLATVYEKLFF.

The rearrangement joins TRBV7-2 to TRBJ1-3; TRBD1 is a possible D gene (6 bases). Germline loops: CDR1 SGHTA, CDR2 FQGNSA. This CDR3 comprises 16 residues. Trimming pared 5 bases from V and 2 bases from J, leaving 16 bases between. CDR3 DNA: TGTGCCAGCAGCCAGTCCACAGGGTTCCCTGGAAACACCATATATTTT. Translating it yields CASSQSTGFPGNTIYF.

The chain employs TRBV19 and TRBJ1-2, with a tentative D call TRBD1 (5 bases). Germline CDR1 and CDR2: LNHDA and SQIVND (reference sequence). V dropped 6 bases and J dropped 3 bases, with 14 bases sitting between them. CDR3 length: 14 residues. The CDR3 DNA sequence: TGTGCCAGTAGCCCGGGGGGGGGATACTATGGCTACACCTTC. Translation gives CASSPGGGYYGYTF.

J is TRBJ1-5 and V is TRBV2; the D is unclear. Germline V gene lookup returns CDR1 SNHLY and CDR2 FYNNEI. V lost 7 bases, J lost 6 bases, and 10 bases lay in between. There are 12 residues in the CDR3. DNA of the CDR3: TGTGCCAGCAACCCCGTCGGTCAGCCCCAGCATTTT. This gives the protein CASNPVGQPQHF.

As for this clone: One end of the junction does not line up with germline, which may come from a read error. The gene calls are TRBV7-7 and TRBJ2-3, with TRBD1 matching 10 bases. Germline CDR1 SSHAT, CDR2 FNYEAQ (reference sequence). The CDR3 runs to 18 residues. The CDR3 reads CASSLLFRGQGLSDTQYF. The DNA of the CDR3 is TGTGCTAGCAGCTTATTATTTAGGGGACAGGGGCTCTCGGATACGCAGTATTTT.

The rearrangement joins TRBV5-6 to TRBJ1-1; 7 bases are a match to TRBD1. Per the germline V gene, CDR1 is SGHDT and CDR2 is YYEEEE. The ends lost 4 bases at V and 5 bases at J; junction bases unmatched: 8. The CDR3 runs 14 residues. This CDR3 reads CASSPTMTGTEAFF. In nucleotides, the CDR3 is TGTGCCAGCAGCCCCACGATGACAGGGACTGAAGCTTTCTTT.

The chain carries TRBV12-3 or TRBV12-4 and TRBJ1-1; D uncertain. The CDR3 sequence is 13 residues long. Trimming removed 5 bases at V and 4 bases at J, with 11 bases between. Here the CDR3 DNA reads TGTGCCAGCAGTAAGGCGGGCGGCACTGAAGCTTTCTTT. Encoded protein: CASSKAGGTEAFF.

This rearrangement joins TRBV5-1 to TRBJ2-3, with 7 bases fitting TRBD2. CDR3 length: 14 amino acids. V was clipped by 6 bases and J by 4 bases; unmatched bases: 8. Germline V gene lookup returns CDR1 SGHRS and CDR2 YFSETQ. Here the CDR3 DNA reads TGCGCCAGCAACCCACGGGGAGGGGCAGATACGCAGTATTTT. This codes for CASNPRGGADTQYF.

For this clone: The same CDR3 is also encoded by other DNA sequences in this sample. The rearrangement joins TRBV28 to TRBJ2-7; D is possibly TRBD1 (6 bases). This CDR3 has 12 amino acids. CDR1 MDHEN and CDR2 SYDVKM come from the germline V gene. CDR3 loop: CTSTGSGDEQYF. The CDR3, as DNA: TGTACCTCGACAGGCTCCGGAGACGAGCAGTACTTC.

V is TRBV6-2 or TRBV6-3 and J is TRBJ2-7; 8 nucleotides line up with TRBD1. Germline CDR1 is MNHEY and CDR2 is SVGEGT. V gave up 0 bases and J gave up 8 bases; unmatched junction bases: 6. This CDR3 spans 14 amino acids. The CDR3 sequence: CASSYSRTGSKQYF. In DNA, the CDR3 is TGTGCCAGCAGTTACTCCCGGACAGGGTCTAAGCAGTACTTC.

The V call is TRBV9, the J call TRBJ2-3; a weak D match, TRBD2 (5 bases). Germline V gene lookup returns CDR1 SGDLS and CDR2 YYNGEE. CDR3 size: 16 residues. The V end lost 0 bases, the J end lost 0 bases, and 11 bases lay between the germline ends. CDR3 bases: TGTGCCAGCAGCGTAGAGAGGACTCCTAGCACAGATACGCAGTATTTT. Translated: CASSVERTPSTDTQYF.

This clone was seen a single time. The CDR3 is CASSSRDGQLAGRAGELFF. CDR3 nucleotides: TGTGCCAGCAGCTCTAGGGACGGGCAACTAGCGGGACGAGCCGGGGAGCTGTTTTTT. This chain links TRBV11-3 with TRBJ2-2, with 10 bases that match TRBD2. Germline CDR1 SGHNT, CDR2 YENEEA. Trimming took 4 bases from V and 6 from J; bases not matched to a gene: 17. This CDR3 region has 19 residues.

The chain couples TRBV9 to TRBJ1-4, with D perhaps TRBD1 (6 bases). This CDR3 comprises 16 residues. With 7 bases removed from V and 0 bases from J, the gap between germline ends came to 16 bases. Germline CDR1 reads SGDLS; CDR2 reads YYNGEE. CDR3 protein: CASSWGQGATNEKLFF. The CDR3 nucleotides read TGTGCCAGCTCCTGGGGGCAGGGTGCAACTAATGAAAAACTGTTTTTT.

The chain has TRBV24-1 and TRBJ2-1, with 7 bases fitting TRBD2. The germline V gene encodes CDR1 KGHDR and CDR2 SFDVKD. CDR3 length: 15 residues. J was trimmed by 4 bases and V by 3 bases; bases with no gene match: 5. CDR3 in amino acids: CATSDPSGGYNEQFF. In nucleotides, the CDR3 is TGTGCCACCAGTGATCCCTCGGGGGGTTACAATGAGCAGTTCTTC.

The chain recombines TRBV7-3 with TRBJ2-7, with TRBD2 matching 7 bases. The germline gives CDR1 SGHTA, CDR2 FQGTGA. CDR3 size: 14 residues. V lost 0 bases to trimming and J lost 2 bases; unmatched junction nucleotides: 1. CDR3 loop: CASSLTGGTYEQYF. The CDR3 DNA follows: TGTGCCAGCAGCTTAACGGGAGGGACCTACGAGCAGTACTTC.

This chain links TRBV14 with TRBJ2-5, with 9 bases lining up with TRBD2. J was trimmed by 14 bases and V by 3 bases; bases with no gene match: 13. This CDR3 spans 14 amino acids. CDR1 and CDR2 from the germline V gene are SGHDN and FVKESK. CDR3 amino acids: CASSQWSGGTRFYF. The CDR3, as DNA: TGTGCCAGCAGCCAGTGGAGCGGGGGGACCCGCTTTTACTTC. Using reference TRBV14 and TRBJ2-5 for the parts outside the CDR3, the full variable domain is EAGVTQFPSHSVIEKGQTVTLRCDPISGHDNLYWYRRVMGKEIKFLLHFVKESKQDESGMPNNRFLAERTGGTYSTLKVQPAELEDSGVYFCASSQWSGGTRFYFGPGTRLLVL.

The genes are TRBV11-2 and TRBJ1-3, with 8 bases matching TRBD1. The length of the CDR3 is 16 residues. Per the germline V gene, CDR1 is SGHAT and CDR2 is FQNNGV. After removal of 2 bases from V and 5 bases from J, the junction contained 8 bases not matched to a gene. The CDR3 here is CASSLQGARRRNTIYF. CDR3 bases: TGTGCCAGCAGCTTACAGGGGGCGAGACGTAGAAACACCATATATTTT.

This clone was seen only a few times. The gene calls are TRBV5-4 and TRBJ1-1; D is uncertain. V was clipped by 4 bases and J by 0 bases, with 7 bases between them. The CDR3 runs to 13 residues. Germline CDR1 reads SGHNT; CDR2 reads YYREEE (reference sequence). CDR3 sequence reads: CASSLVLNTEAFF. In DNA form, the CDR3 reads TGTGCCAGCAGCCTAGTGTTGAACACTGAAGCTTTCTTT.

The chain carries TRBV6-2 or TRBV6-3 and TRBJ1-5, with 7 bases that match TRBD1. The trim removed 6 bases at V and 5 bases at J, leaving 4 bases unmatched. There are 13 residues in the CDR3. CDR1 is MNHEY, CDR2 SVGEGT, per germline. CDR3 DNA sequence: TGTGCCAGCAGCGACAGGGTACATCAGCCCCAGCATTTT. It specifies CASSDRVHQPQHF.

This chain uses TRBV12-3 or TRBV12-4 with TRBJ2-5; perhaps TRBD2 as D (5 bases). This CDR3 has 13 residues. V lost 7 bases to trimming and J lost 5 bases, with 14 bases between them. Here the CDR3 DNA reads TGTGCCAGCATCCGGGGAGTAGGGGAGACCCAGTACTTC. Amino acids: CASIRGVGETQYF.

The V and J genes are TRBV6-5 and TRBJ1-4; D call uncertain. The CDR3 totals 15 residues. Trimming left V 1 base short and J 2 bases short, with 8 bases between. Germline CDR1 MNHEY, CDR2 SVGAGI. The CDR3 DNA follows: TGTGCCAGCAGTTACTTCGGGATGACTAATGAAAAACTGTTTTTT. Translating it yields CASSYFGMTNEKLFF.

CDR3 residues: CASSARWGQDHYGYTF. The CDR3 bases are TGTGCCAGCAGTGCTCGATGGGGGCAGGATCACTATGGCTACACCTTC. The chain uses TRBV27 and TRBJ1-2, with TRBD1 as a possible D gene (6 bases). The germline V and J ends were trimmed by 5 bases and 3 bases, with 19 bases remaining between them. Germline-derived CDR1 and CDR2 are MNHEY and SMNVEV (reference sequence). CDR3 length: 16 residues.

The CDR3 coding sequence is TGCGCCAGCAGCAAGACTAGCGGGGGGCAAGAGACCCAGTACTTC. It translates to CASSKTSGGQETQYF. The chain is built from TRBV10-1 and TRBJ2-5, with 13 bases that match TRBD2. Germline CDR1 is WNHNN and CDR2 is SYGVQD (reference sequence). CDR3 length: 15 residues. V shed 6 bases and J 2 bases; nucleotides not matched to a gene: 3.

The chain employs TRBV28 and TRBJ1-5; a weak D match, TRBD1 (5 bases). The V end was cut by 3 bases, the J end by 5 bases, with 17 bases between. CDR3 length: 16 residues. Germline V lookup: CDR1 MDHEN, CDR2 SYDVKM. CDR3 residues: CASSLFQGRGDQPQHF. The CDR3 coding sequence is TGTGCCAGCAGTTTGTTTCAAGGTAGGGGCGATCAGCCCCAGCATTTT.

CDR3 sequence: CASSLGQYNSPLHF. CDR3 sequence (DNA): TGCGCCAGCAGCTTGGGACAATATAATTCACCCCTCCACTTT. The chain combines TRBV5-1 with TRBJ1-6; D remains unclear. Germline V gene sequence: CDR1 SGHRS, CDR2 YFSETQ. The V and J ends lost 0 bases and 4 bases respectively, with 5 bases between them. The CDR3 consists of 14 residues.